The T cell receptor (beta chain) under discussion was sequenced for a study of blood T cell repertoires in COVID-19. Overall study: Cohort 3 recovery required two negative PCRs, clearance, or symptom resolution. The United States, Italy and Spain provided the acute and convalescent COVID-19 samples.

Per the germline V gene, CDR1 is KGHSH and CDR2 is LQKENI. The junction had 4 bases not matched to a gene; V was cut back by 2 bases and J by 0 bases. This CDR3 region has 15 residues. The authors' processing: Counts of nucleated cells, estimated from reference gene primer amplification, were obtained. TCRdb's table, derived via immunoSEQ multiplex PCR, lists solely in-frame clones and lacks some. V and J calls and clone size are those listed in that table; D and trimming were worked out from the DNA. This sample has roughly 150,000 clones, with approximately 79% found just once. The sequence came from a woman in her 70s in a cohort exposed to, infected with or recovered from COVID-19 (not recorded which). The J gene is TRBJ2-7, the V gene TRBV18; TRBD2 matches 7 bases. The material sequenced was PBMCs or T cells enriched from blood (not recorded which). CDR3 region: CASSPAGGSSYEQYF. DNA for the CDR3: TGTGCCAGCTCACCAGCCGGCGGGAGCTCCTACGAGCAGTACTTC.